This note documents a single T cell receptor (beta chain) sequence. TCRdb's copy holds only in-frame clones and misses some; the assay was immunoSEQ multiplex PCR. The data contain 100,000 to 150,000 clones, roughly 89% of them singletons. The germline V and J ends were trimmed by 3 bases and 7 bases, with 13 bases remaining between them. The CDR3 sequence is 15 residues long. CDR1 and CDR2 from the germline V gene are MNHEY and SVGAGI. The data originate from a study of T cell responses to AZD1222 COVID-19 vaccine. The rearrangement uses TRBV6-5 and TRBJ1-6; TRBD1 might be the D (6 bases). This specimen was peripheral blood, taken on day 0 of AZD1222 vaccination. The sequence came from an adult in good health. The CDR3 region is CASSYGQPSNSPLHF. In DNA form, the CDR3 reads TGTGCCAGCAGTTATGGACAGCCATCAAATTCACCCCTCCACTTT.